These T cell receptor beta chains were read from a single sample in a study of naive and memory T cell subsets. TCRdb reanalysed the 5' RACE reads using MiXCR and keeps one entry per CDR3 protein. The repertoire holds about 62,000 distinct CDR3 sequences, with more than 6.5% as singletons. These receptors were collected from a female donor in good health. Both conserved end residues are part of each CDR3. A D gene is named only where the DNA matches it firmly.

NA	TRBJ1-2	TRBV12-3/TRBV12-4	CASSRMSYGYTF
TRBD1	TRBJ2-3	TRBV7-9	CASSLATGAENTQYF
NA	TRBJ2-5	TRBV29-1	CSVAAGETQYF
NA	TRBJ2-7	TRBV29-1	CSAKSPLGHEQYF
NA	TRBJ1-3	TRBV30	CAWRWESGNTIYF
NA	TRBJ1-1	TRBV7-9	CASSLGPRGTEAFF
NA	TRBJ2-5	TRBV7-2	CASSFQGGETQYF
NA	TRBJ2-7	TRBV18	CASSGGPYEQYF
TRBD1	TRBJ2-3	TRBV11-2	CASSFPDRGMTDTQYF
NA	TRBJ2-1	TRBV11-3	CASSHPGAEQFF
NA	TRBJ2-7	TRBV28	CAPQSLWQEQYF
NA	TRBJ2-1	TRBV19	CASSYGGGSYNEQFF
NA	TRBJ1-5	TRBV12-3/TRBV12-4	CASSRIEGGTDQPQHF
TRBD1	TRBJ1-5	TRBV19	CASSSGGLMGNQPQHF
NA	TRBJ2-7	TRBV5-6	CASSLGWDEQYF
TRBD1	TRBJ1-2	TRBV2	CASRGQGIGGYTF
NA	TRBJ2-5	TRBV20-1	CSARDVQLDGTQYF
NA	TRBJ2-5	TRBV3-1	CASSQAGTPWETQYF
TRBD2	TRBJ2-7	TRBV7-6	CASSSIRPEYPLAGGTYEQYF
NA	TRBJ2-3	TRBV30	CAWSVIERLSTDTQYF
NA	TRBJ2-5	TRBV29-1	CSVAHETQYF
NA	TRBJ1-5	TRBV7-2	CASSLHSDQPQHF
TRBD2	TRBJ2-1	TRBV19	CASSNGGGPDEQFF